In this sample, the clone carrying this T cell receptor (beta chain) is medium-sized. Its antigen is unknown. Libraries used 2 million unsorted PBMCs kept frozen in RNAlater. These data belong to a study of neurological immune-mediated disorders. General observations from the study: CDR3 amino acid sequences of expanded clones were not shared across subjects, a result suggesting private repertoires in all groups. Patients with HTLV-1-associated myelopathy showed the most TCR clonal expansion. Those with multiple sclerosis showed the least, falling below healthy controls.

5'RACE generated cDNA with 10-nucleotide random UMIs. TCRdb reprocessed the 5' RACE reads with MiXCR, giving one entry per CDR3 protein. The table includes over 65,000 distinct CDR3 sequences, 2.5% to 3% detected once. This CDR3 is 15 amino acids long. Germline CDR1 reads DFQATT; CDR2 reads SNEGSKA (reference sequence). V lost 6 bases to trimming and J lost 2 bases, with 18 bases between them. The sequenced material came from PBMCs. The chain has TRBV20-1 and TRBJ2-3; D may match TRBD1 or TRBD2 (5 bases each). The sequence came from a woman aged 25-40 years with multiple sclerosis. The CDR3 sequence: CSALGSYRHTDTQYF. CDR3 DNA sequence: TGCAGTGCGTTGGGGAGTTACAGGCACACAGATACGCAGTATTTT.